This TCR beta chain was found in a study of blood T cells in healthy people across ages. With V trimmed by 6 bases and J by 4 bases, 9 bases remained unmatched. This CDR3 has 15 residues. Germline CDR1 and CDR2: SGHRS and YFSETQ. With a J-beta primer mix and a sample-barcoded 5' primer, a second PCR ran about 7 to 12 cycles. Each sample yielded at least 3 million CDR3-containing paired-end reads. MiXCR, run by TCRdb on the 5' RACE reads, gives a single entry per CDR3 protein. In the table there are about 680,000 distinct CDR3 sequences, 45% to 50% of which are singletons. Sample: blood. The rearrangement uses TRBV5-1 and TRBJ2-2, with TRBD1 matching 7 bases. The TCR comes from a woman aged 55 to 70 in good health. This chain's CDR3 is CASTGQAGVTGELFF. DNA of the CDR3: TGCGCCAGCACCGGACAGGCAGGGGTCACCGGGGAGCTGTTTTTT.